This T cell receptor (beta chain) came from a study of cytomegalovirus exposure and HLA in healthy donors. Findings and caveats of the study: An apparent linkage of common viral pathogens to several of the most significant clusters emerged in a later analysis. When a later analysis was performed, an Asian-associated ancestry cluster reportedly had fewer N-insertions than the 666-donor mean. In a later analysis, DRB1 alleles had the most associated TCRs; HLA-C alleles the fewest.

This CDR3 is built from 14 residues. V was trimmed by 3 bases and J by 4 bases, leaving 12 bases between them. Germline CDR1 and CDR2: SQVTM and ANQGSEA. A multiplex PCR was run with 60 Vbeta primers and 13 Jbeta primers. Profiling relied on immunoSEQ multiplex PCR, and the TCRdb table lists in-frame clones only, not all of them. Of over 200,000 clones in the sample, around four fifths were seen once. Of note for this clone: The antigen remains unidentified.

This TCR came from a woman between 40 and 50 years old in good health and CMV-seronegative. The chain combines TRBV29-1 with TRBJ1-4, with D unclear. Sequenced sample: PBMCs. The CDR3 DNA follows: TGCAGCGTTGACACGGGGTCTGATAATGAAAAACTGTTTTTT. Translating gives CSVDTGSDNEKLFF.